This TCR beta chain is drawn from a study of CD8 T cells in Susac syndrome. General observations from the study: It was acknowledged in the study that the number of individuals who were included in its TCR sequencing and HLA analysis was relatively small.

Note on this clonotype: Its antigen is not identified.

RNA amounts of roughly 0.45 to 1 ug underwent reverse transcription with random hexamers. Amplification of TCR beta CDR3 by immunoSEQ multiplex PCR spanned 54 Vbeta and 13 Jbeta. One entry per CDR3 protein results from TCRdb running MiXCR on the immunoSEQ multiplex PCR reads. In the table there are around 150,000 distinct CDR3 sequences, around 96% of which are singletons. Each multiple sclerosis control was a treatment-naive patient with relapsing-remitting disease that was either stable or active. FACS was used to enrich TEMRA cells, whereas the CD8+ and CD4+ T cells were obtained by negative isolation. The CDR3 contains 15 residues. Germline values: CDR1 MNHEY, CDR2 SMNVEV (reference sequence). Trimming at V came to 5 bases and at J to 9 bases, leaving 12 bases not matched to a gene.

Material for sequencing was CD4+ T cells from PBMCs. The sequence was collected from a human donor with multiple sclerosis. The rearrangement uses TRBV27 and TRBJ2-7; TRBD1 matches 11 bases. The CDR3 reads CASSSRGQGARWQYF. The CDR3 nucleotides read TGTGCCAGCAGTAGCCGCGGACAGGGGGCTCGTTGGCAGTACTTC.